This is a list of T cell receptor beta chains from one sample in a study of shared clonotypes between healthy human individuals. The protocol was immunoSEQ multiplex PCR, while the TCRdb copy is restricted to in-frame clones and leaves out a portion. Among about 2.4 million clones listed, more than 90% were seen once. Sample: naive CD4+ T cells sorted from blood. These receptors all come from a man aged 18 to 30 in good health. The CDR3 runs from the conserved cysteine through the conserved F or W. D genes are given only for firm matches. The size field is filled for only some rows; it gives once, few, many or a size class.

TRBV11-3,TRBD1,TRBJ2-7,.,TGTGCCAGCAGCTCACAACAGGGGGATTCCTACGAGCAGTACTTC,CASSSQQGDSYEQYF
TRBV5-6,TRBD1,TRBJ1-6,.,TGTGCCAGCAGCTTGGAGGACAGGTCCAATTCACCCCTCCACTTT,CASSLEDRSNSPLHF
TRBV28,.,TRBJ2-2,.,TGTGCCAGCAGTTTTTGGTCTTTTGGACAGAGCAACACCGGGGAGCTGTTTTTT,CASSFWSFGQSNTGELFF
TRBV11-2,.,TRBJ2-7,.,TGTGCCAGCAGCCTACAGGGAAGCTCCTACGAGCAGTACTTC,CASSLQGSSYEQYF
TRBV5-1,TRBD1,TRBJ2-2,.,TGCGCCAGCAGCCCCACTCTGACAGGGATCACCGCGAACACCGGGGAGCTGTTTTTT,CASSPTLTGITANTGELFF
TRBV7-9,.,TRBJ2-4,.,TGTGCCAGCAGCTTAAGTCAGTCAGCCCTTCACATAGCCAAAAACATTCAGTACTTC,CASSLSQSALHIAKNIQYF
TRBV5-4,TRBD2,TRBJ2-1,once,TGTGCCAGCAGCCATACACTAGCGGGAGCCTACAATGAGCAGTTCTTC,CASSHTLAGAYNEQFF
TRBV2,.,TRBJ1-6,.,TGTGCCAGCAGCACTACCGGGAATACGGGTTCACCCCTCCACTTT,CASSTTGNTGSPLHF
TRBV10-3,.,TRBJ2-3,.,TGTGCCATCAGTGGGGTGGCGGGGAAATTCACAGATACGCAGTATTTT,CAISGVAGKFTDTQYF
TRBV28,.,TRBJ2-1,.,TGTGCCACCCTATCCCCGGGTTACAATGAGCAGTTCTTC,CATLSPGYNEQFF
TRBV5-1,TRBD1,TRBJ2-5,.,TGCGCCAGCAGCCCGAGTCCCGGGACAGGGGTGGGGAAGACCCAGTACTTC,CASSPSPGTGVGKTQYF
TRBV28,.,TRBJ1-5,.,TGTGCCAGCAGTTTTCTACAGGGCGGATATCAGCCCCAGCATTTT,CASSFLQGGYQPQHF
TRBV11-3,.,TRBJ2-5,.,TGTGCCAGTCCAGCTATTGGTGAGAGAGGGGCCCAAGAGACCCAGTACTTC,CASPAIGERGAQETQYF
TRBV7-9,TRBD2,TRBJ2-7,.,TGTGCCAGCAGCTTAGAGGCAGGGAGGGTTGCCGAGCAGTACTTC,CASSLEAGRVAEQYF
TRBV6-4,.,TRBJ2-3,.,TGTGCCAGCAGTGTCTTCCGGGGAGATACGCAGTATTTT,CASSVFRGDTQYF
TRBV5-1,.,TRBJ2-7,once,TGCGCCAGCAGCTTGTCCCCGGGGACCTACGAGCAGTACTTC,CASSLSPGTYEQYF
TRBV4-1,.,TRBJ1-1,.,TGCGCCAGCAGCCGAACAGGGAACACTGAAGCTTTCTTT,CASSRTGNTEAFF
TRBV6-1,.,TRBJ1-3,once,TGTGCCAGCCGAGTGGGTGGAGGAAACACCATATATTTT,CASRVGGGNTIYF
TRBV7-8,TRBD2,TRBJ2-1,.,TGTGCCAGCAGCCGGGGGGAAAGCCCCTACAATGAGCAGTTCTTC,CASSRGESPYNEQFF
TRBV6-5,.,TRBJ2-1,once,TGTGCCAGCATTAGAGATCAGAAGCAGTTCTTC,CASIRDQKQFF
TRBV5-1,.,TRBJ2-1,.,TGCGCCAGCAGCGTGGACGGCGGGATGTACAATGAGCAGTTCTTC,CASSVDGGMYNEQFF
TRBV6-5,.,TRBJ2-3,.,TGTGCCAGCAGTTACTGGGGGATCACAGATACGCAGTATTTT,CASSYWGITDTQYF
TRBV5-8,TRBD2,TRBJ2-4,once,TGTGCCAGCAGCGTTGGGACTACAAACATTCAGTACTTC,CASSVGTTNIQYF
TRBV9,.,TRBJ1-2,once,TGTGCCAGCAGGCCCCCCCAGGGAGCTAACTATGGCTACACCTTC,CASRPPQGANYGYTF
TRBV4-1,TRBD1,TRBJ2-7,.,TGCGCCAGCAGCCAAGGGACAGGGGTCAATTCCTACGAGCAGTACTTC,CASSQGTGVNSYEQYF
TRBV5-1,TRBD1,TRBJ2-7,.,TGCGCCAGCAGCTTGGGGGGACAGGGTCCCTACGAGCAGTACTTC,CASSLGGQGPYEQYF
TRBV7-9,TRBD2,TRBJ2-3,.,TGTGCCAGCAGCGGAACCGGGACTAGCGGGAGTGCGGATACGCAGTATTTT,CASSGTGTSGSADTQYF
TRBV10-3,.,TRBJ2-3,.,TGTGCCATCAGCCCCGACCAGGTAGGGGATACGCAGTATTTT,CAISPDQVGDTQYF
TRBV5-1,TRBD2,TRBJ2-7,.,TGCGCCAGCAGCAAAGGACTAGCGGGAGTAGAATACGAGCAGTACTTC,CASSKGLAGVEYEQYF
TRBV7-2,.,TRBJ2-4,.,TGTGCCAGCAGCCCCACAAAAAACATTCAGTACTTC,CASSPTKNIQYF
TRBV7-6,TRBD2,TRBJ2-4,.,TGTGCCAGCAGCTTGAGCGGGAGGGACATTCAGTACTTC,CASSLSGRDIQYF
TRBV5-1,.,TRBJ1-6,once,TGCGCCAGCACTGGACAGTCCGATTCACCCCTCCACTTT,CASTGQSDSPLHF
TRBV5-7,TRBD2,TRBJ2-1,.,TGTGCCAGCAGCTGGGGAGGGAGCTTCAGTGAGCAGTTCTTC,CASSWGGSFSEQFF
TRBV5-1,.,TRBJ2-7,.,TGCGCCAGCAGCTTGGCGGACAGCCCCTACGAGCAGTACTTC,CASSLADSPYEQYF
TRBV9,TRBD1,TRBJ2-3,.,TGTGCCAGCAGCGTTGCCCTGGCAGGGGGTCAAGATACGCAGTATTTT,CASSVALAGGQDTQYF
TRBV5-1,TRBD1,TRBJ2-7,.,TGCGCCAGCAGCCTTTCGGGACAGACCTACGAGCAGTACTTC,CASSLSGQTYEQYF
TRBV18,TRBD1,TRBJ1-1,.,TGTGCCAGCTCACGTGGGGGGGACAGCGTGAACACTGAAGCTTTCTTT,CASSRGGDSVNTEAFF